The clone carrying this T cell receptor beta chain has more than one count but fewer than ten. This specimen belongs to a study of low-dose radiotherapy and immunotherapy resistance in tumors. Priming of first-strand cDNA relied on TRAV- and TRBV-specific primers (covering alpha and beta chains). Over approximately 20 PCR cycles, TCRs were amplified from a constant-region primer and V-primer adapter. TCRdb itself ran the reads through MiXCR, one entry per CDR3 protein. The sample contains about 39,000 distinct CDR3 sequences, less than 25% of which appear only once. Time point noted: after trial treatment. Treatment defined: LDRT plus nivolumab, ipilimumab, low-dose cyclophosphamide and aspirin (RACIN trial). The CDR3 is made up of 15 amino acids. V lost 7 bases and J lost 6; bases outside the gene matches: 8. Germline V CDR1 and CDR2: SGHRS, YFSETQ.

V usage is TRBV5-1 and J usage is TRBJ2-2, with TRBD2 identical over 11 bases. The source material was PBMCs, sampled after low-dose radiotherapy plus immunotherapy. The origin of this receptor is a female donor with ovarian cancer. CDR3 nucleotide sequence: TGCGCCAGCTCTCGCGGGACTAGCGGCCCCGGGGAGCTGTTTTTT. Protein sequence: CASSRGTSGPGELFF.